This T cell receptor (beta chain) was obtained from a study of shared clonotypes between healthy human individuals. TCRdb keeps only in-frame clones here, not all; method: immunoSEQ multiplex PCR. Of about 2.1 million clones listed, approximately 94% are singletons. As defined, naive CD8 cells were CD45RO-negative and positively selected for CCR7, with terminally differentiated effector memory CD45RA+ cells excluded. Every one of the donors was a Caucasian adult that lived in Nashville, Tennessee. The germline CDR1 and CDR2 sequences are SGHTS and YDEGEE. J gave up 2 bases and V 5 bases, and 8 bases lay outside the gene matches. The CDR3 consists of 15 residues.

Sequencing was carried out using naive CD8+ T cells from PBMCs. This TCR was recovered from a man younger than 35 in good health. Some clones in this sample may be carry-over from other donors' samples. The chain couples TRBV5-8 to TRBJ1-1; 8 positions agree with TRBD1. The CDR3, as DNA: TGTGCCAGCAGAGGTACCAGGGGGCTTAACACTGAAGCTTTCTTT. This codes for CASRGTRGLNTEAFF.